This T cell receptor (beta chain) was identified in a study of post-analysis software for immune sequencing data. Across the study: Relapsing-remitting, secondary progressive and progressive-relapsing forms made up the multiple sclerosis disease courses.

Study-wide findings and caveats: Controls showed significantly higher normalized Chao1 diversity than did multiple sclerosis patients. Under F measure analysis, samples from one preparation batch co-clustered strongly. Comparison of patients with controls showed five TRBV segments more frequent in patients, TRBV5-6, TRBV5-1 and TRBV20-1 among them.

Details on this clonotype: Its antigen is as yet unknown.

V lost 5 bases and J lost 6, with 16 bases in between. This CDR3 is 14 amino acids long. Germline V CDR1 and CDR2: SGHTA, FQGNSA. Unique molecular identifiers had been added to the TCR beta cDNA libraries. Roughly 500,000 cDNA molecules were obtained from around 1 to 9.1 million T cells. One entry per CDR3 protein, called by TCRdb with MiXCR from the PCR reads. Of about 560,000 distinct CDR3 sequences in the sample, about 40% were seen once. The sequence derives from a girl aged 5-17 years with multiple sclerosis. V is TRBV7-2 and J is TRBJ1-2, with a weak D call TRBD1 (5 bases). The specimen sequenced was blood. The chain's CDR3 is CASSVTASTHGYTF. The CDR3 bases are TGTGCCAGCAGCGTGACAGCGTCTACTCATGGCTACACCTTC.